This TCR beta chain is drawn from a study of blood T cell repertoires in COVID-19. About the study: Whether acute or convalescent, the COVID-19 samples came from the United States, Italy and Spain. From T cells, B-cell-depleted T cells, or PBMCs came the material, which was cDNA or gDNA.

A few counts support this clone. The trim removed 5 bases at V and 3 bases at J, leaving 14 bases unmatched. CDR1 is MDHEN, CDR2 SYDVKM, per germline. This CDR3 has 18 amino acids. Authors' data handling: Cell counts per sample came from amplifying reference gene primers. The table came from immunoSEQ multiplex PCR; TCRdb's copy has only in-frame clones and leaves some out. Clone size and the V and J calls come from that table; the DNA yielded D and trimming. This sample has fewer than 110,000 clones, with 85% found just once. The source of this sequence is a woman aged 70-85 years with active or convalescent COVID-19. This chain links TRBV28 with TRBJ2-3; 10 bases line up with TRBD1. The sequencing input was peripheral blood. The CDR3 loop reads CASSQLPTGGAVTDTQYF. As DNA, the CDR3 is TGTGCCAGCAGTCAACTCCCGACAGGGGGCGCCGTAACAGATACGCAGTATTTT.